The 31 T cell receptor beta chains reported below all come from one sample, sequenced in a study of T-cell reconstitution after alpha-beta-depleted transplantation in children. Preparation of the TCRbeta library used unique molecular identifiers. In TCRdb, the PCR reads were re-called with MiXCR into one record per CDR3 protein. The sample contains 95,000 to 150,000 distinct CDR3 sequences, approximately 22% of which appear only once. This specimen was PBMCs, mostly from graft donor cells, taken 180 days after TCRalphabeta/CD19-depleted stem cell transplant. The receptors were gathered from a male patient between 2 and 9 years old who had a stem cell transplant for chronic granulomatous disease, so the T cells may come from the graft donor.

Many counts were recorded for this clonotype. The CDR3 nucleotides read TGCAGCGTTGAAAAGGAAGGGGACAGGGTATACGAGCAGTACTTC. It yields the protein CSVEKEGDRVYEQYF. The V gene is TRBV29-1, the J gene TRBJ2-7; 9 positions agree with TRBD1. Trimming at V came to 2 bases and at J to 4 bases, leaving 9 bases not matched to a gene. This CDR3 spans 15 amino acids. CDR1 is SQVTM, CDR2 ANQGSEA, per germline.

The rearrangement uses TRBV6-1 and TRBJ1-6, with D unresolved. CDR3 length: 13 amino acids. The V end was cut by 6 bases, the J end by 8 bases, with 11 bases between. Germline V gene data show CDR1 as MNHNS and CDR2 as SASEGT. CDR3 sequence: CASSLGSDSPLHF. The CDR3 coding sequence is TGTGCCAGCAGCCTAGGTTCTGATTCACCCCTCCACTTT.

The chain employs TRBV5-1 and TRBJ2-6, with a possible D match to TRBD2 (6 bases). V lost 0 bases to trimming and J lost 2 bases, with 12 bases between them. The germline CDR1 and CDR2 sequences are SGHRS and YFSETQ. This CDR3 has 17 residues. The CDR3 DNA is TGCGCCAGCAGCTTGGCGCGGGGTGTAACTGGGGCCAACGTCCTGACTTTC. It codes for CASSLARGVTGANVLTF.

This clonotype was observed many times. The rearrangement joins TRBV6-5 to TRBJ2-1; 7 bases match TRBD2. The CDR3 runs 17 residues. V lost 2 bases, J lost 0 bases, and 7 bases stayed unmatched. Looked up from germline, CDR1 is MNHEY and CDR2 is SVGAGI. Here the CDR3 DNA reads TGTGCCAGCAGTTACACCGTCGGGGGGAGCTCCTACAATGAGCAGTTCTTC. It is translated as CASSYTVGGSSYNEQFF.

This clonotype was picked up many times. The chain employs TRBV5-6 and TRBJ2-1, with D hard to call. Between the trimmed V and J ends, which lost 3 bases and 7 bases, there was a span of 8 bases. The CDR3 sequence is 12 residues long. Germline-derived CDR1 and CDR2 are SGHDT and YYEEEE. In DNA, the CDR3 is TGTGCCAGCAGCTCCACCTGGAATGAGCAGTTCTTC. It specifies CASSSTWNEQFF.

This clonotype was detected many times. The chain recombines TRBV27 with TRBJ2-4; 10 bases are a match to TRBD2. CDR3 size: 15 residues. Per the germline V gene, CDR1 is MNHEY and CDR2 is SMNVEV (reference sequence). With 4 bases clipped from V and 6 bases from J, the junction kept 6 bases outside the gene matches. CDR3 residues: CASSSRGLAANIQYF. The CDR3 DNA is TGTGCCAGCAGTTCCCGCGGACTAGCGGCAAACATTCAGTACTTC.

The chain has TRBV12-3 or TRBV12-4 and TRBJ2-1; 8 bases match TRBD1. The CDR3 is made up of 15 amino acids. V trimming: 10 bases; J trimming: 6 bases; junction bases outside the gene matches: 14. CDR3 protein: CATEPRDRLANEQFF. CDR3 coding DNA: TGTGCCACCGAGCCCCGGGACAGGTTAGCCAATGAGCAGTTCTTC.

CDR3 residues: CASSTGVNTGELFF. The CDR3 bases are TGTGCCAGCAGTACGGGGGTAAACACCGGGGAGCTGTTTTTT. The V gene is TRBV12-3 or TRBV12-4, the J gene TRBJ2-2; possibly TRBD2 for D (6 bases). V was trimmed by 5 bases and J by 2 bases, leaving 9 bases between them. CDR3 length equals 14 residues.

About this clonotype: This could be a read error, since a much larger clone is one nucleotide away. This chain's CDR3 is CSASGRGRQFF. The CDR3 bases are TGCAGTGCTAGTGGCCGGGGTCGGCAGTTCTTC. The rearrangement uses TRBV20-1 and TRBJ2-1; D perhaps matches TRBD2 (5 bases). The CDR3 is 11 amino acids. Trimming pared 3 bases from V and 12 bases from J, leaving 12 bases between. Germline-derived CDR1 and CDR2 are DFQATT and SNEGSKA (reference sequence).

This chain joins TRBV28 and TRBJ2-3, with 10 bases that match TRBD1. CDR3 length: 18 amino acids. V lost 6 bases and J lost 3; bases outside the gene matches: 15. CDR1 and CDR2 (germline): MDHEN, SYDVKM. The CDR3 is CASRTLGGTGDWTDTQYF. The CDR3 DNA reads as TGTGCCAGCAGAACCCTCGGGGGGACAGGGGATTGGACAGATACGCAGTATTTT.

This chain links TRBV29-1 with TRBJ2-7; TRBD1 is a possible D gene (6 bases). The CDR3 runs to 13 residues. Germline CDR1 and CDR2: SQVTM and ANQGSEA. V lost 6 bases and J 3 bases, leaving 15 bases between the germline ends. The DNA for the CDR3 is TGCAGCGTCCTCACAGGGAACTTCTACGAGCAGTACTTC. This gives the protein CSVLTGNFYEQYF.

In its sample, this clonotype was seen many times. J is TRBJ2-1 and V is TRBV29-1; 11 nucleotides match TRBD2. This CDR3 has 17 residues. Germline assignment: CDR1 SQVTM and CDR2 ANQGSEA. J gave up 3 bases and V 5 bases, and 12 bases lay outside the gene matches. The CDR3 loop is CSVRAISGRAFYNEQFF. The CDR3 DNA reads TGCAGCGTTCGTGCGATTAGCGGGAGGGCCTTCTACAATGAGCAGTTCTTC.

In its sample, this clonotype was seen a few times. The V call is TRBV20-1, the J call TRBJ1-5; 10 bases match TRBD1. The length of the CDR3 is 16 residues. Germline CDR1 DFQATT, CDR2 SNEGSKA (reference sequence). Losses at the gene ends were 4 bases for V and 3 bases for J; bases not matched to a gene: 9. The CDR3 is CSAIRGGTGDNQPQHF. CDR3 in DNA: TGCAGTGCTATCCGCGGTGGGACAGGGGACAATCAGCCCCAGCATTTT.

V is TRBV15 and J is TRBJ2-1, with D maybe TRBD2 (7 bases). Germline assignment: CDR1 LNHNV and CDR2 YYDKDF (reference sequence). V was pared by 3 bases and J by 7 bases, with 10 bases between. The CDR3 has 13 amino acids. CDR3 bases: TGTGCCACCAGCAGGGGAGGGGGGAATGAGCAGTTCTTC. Protein: CATSRGGGNEQFF.

At least ten counts were recorded for this clonotype. This sequence joins TRBV28 and TRBJ2-2; D remains unclear. CDR1 is MDHEN and CDR2 is SYDVKM in the germline V gene. The CDR3 covers 11 residues. The V gene lost 4 bases and the J gene lost 5 bases, with 2 bases spanning the gap. CDR3 nucleotides: TGTGCCAGCAGTTCTACCGGGGAGCTGTTTTTT. It is translated as CASSSTGELFF.

This clonotype was counted many times. The chain combines TRBV20-1 with TRBJ2-3; 7 bases are shared with TRBD2. Trimming took 6 bases from V and 5 from J; bases not matched to a gene: 8. This CDR3 is 13 amino acids long. Per germline, CDR1 DFQATT and CDR2 SNEGSKA (reference sequence). The CDR3, as DNA: TGCAGTGCCCCCATGGCGGGAGTAGATACGCAGTATTTT. Its protein is CSAPMAGVDTQYF.

This clonotype has a count of ten or more. CDR3 DNA: TGTGCCAGCTCACCACGACAAACCTTCTCTGGAAACACCATATATTTT. It yields the protein CASSPRQTFSGNTIYF. The V call is TRBV18, the J call TRBJ1-3, with no clear D. Germline V gives CDR1 KGHSH, CDR2 LQKENI. This CDR3 spans 16 amino acids. The germline V and J ends were trimmed by 1 base and 0 bases, with 10 bases remaining between them.

The chain employs TRBV4-2 and TRBJ2-1; D is undetermined. The length of the CDR3 is 15 residues. Trimming stripped 2 bases from V and 1 base from J, with 9 bases between. The germline gives CDR1 LGHNA, CDR2 YNFKEQ. CDR3 bases: TGTGCCAGCAGCCAACTGGCGGAGTCCTACAATGAGCAGTTCTTC. This sequence encodes CASSQLAESYNEQFF.

This clonotype was observed at least ten times. The chain carries TRBV7-8 and TRBJ1-2; TRBD1 matches at 7 bases. Per the germline V gene, CDR1 is SGHVS and CDR2 is FQNEAQ. Losses at the gene ends were 5 bases for V and 2 bases for J; bases not matched to a gene: 2. The CDR3 runs to 13 residues. As DNA, the CDR3 is TGTGCCAGCAGCCCGACAGGGAACTATGGCTACACCTTC. Encoded protein: CASSPTGNYGYTF.

The chain couples TRBV5-5 to TRBJ2-1, with TRBD2 matching 9 bases. J was trimmed by 2 bases and V by 0 bases; bases with no gene match: 6. Germline CDR1 SGHKS, CDR2 YYEKEE (reference sequence). The CDR3 contains 17 residues. The CDR3 loop reads CASSLATSGYPYNEQFF. CDR3 sequence (DNA): TGTGCCAGCAGCTTGGCAACTAGCGGGTATCCCTACAATGAGCAGTTCTTC.

V usage is TRBV5-1 and J usage is TRBJ2-7, with 11 bases that match TRBD2. Germline V gene sequence: CDR1 SGHRS, CDR2 YFSETQ. The length of the CDR3 is 14 residues. With V trimmed by 1 base and J by 8 bases, 5 bases remained unmatched. The CDR3: CASSLTSGSGQQYF. The CDR3 DNA reads TGCGCCAGCAGCTTGACTAGCGGGAGTGGCCAGCAGTACTTC.

The chain uses TRBV4-2 and TRBJ2-3; D perhaps matches TRBD2 (5 bases). This CDR3 comprises 17 residues. CDR1 and CDR2 (germline): LGHNA, YNFKEQ. Trimming took off 1 base at V and 2 bases at J, with 16 bases between the two ends. For the CDR3, the DNA is TGTGCCAGCAGCCAAGGTGGACTTGCTGTCCCCACAGATACGCAGTATTTT. Amino acids: CASSQGGLAVPTDTQYF.

This clonotype was counted many times. The chain links TRBV20-1 to TRBJ2-1; 10 bases are shared with TRBD2. The V gene end was trimmed by 5 bases and the J gene end by 4 bases; junction bases not matched to a gene: 2. Germline-derived CDR1 and CDR2 are DFQATT and SNEGSKA (reference sequence). This CDR3 contains 13 residues. CDR3: CSAASGGYNEQFF. The CDR3 DNA reads TGCAGTGCTGCTAGCGGGGGATACAATGAGCAGTTCTTC.

This clonotype appeared a few times. V and J are TRBV20-1 and TRBJ2-1; 9 bases match TRBD2. The V and J ends lost 6 bases and 7 bases, in that order; junction bases with no gene match: 10. CDR3 length: 14 residues. Per germline, CDR1 DFQATT and CDR2 SNEGSKA (reference sequence). The CDR3 spells CSAVLAGSLNEQFF. The DNA for the CDR3 is TGCAGTGCAGTTCTAGCGGGAAGTCTTAATGAGCAGTTCTTC.

There are many counts of this clonotype. The chain carries TRBV13 and TRBJ2-5; 16 bases are shared with TRBD2. J lost 4 bases, V lost 3 bases, and 8 bases had no gene match. The CDR3 totals 18 residues. Germline values: CDR1 PRHDT, CDR2 FYEKMQ (reference sequence). The CDR3 DNA sequence: TGTGCCAGCAGCTTCGGGACTAGCGGGGGGGTAACTGGAGAGACCCAGTACTTC. Its translation is CASSFGTSGGVTGETQYF. Variable domain in full (rest from reference TRBV13 and TRBJ2-5): AAGVIQSPRHLIKEKRETATLKCYPIPRHDTVYWYQQGPGQDPQFLISFYEKMQSDKGSIPDRFSAQQFSDYHSELNMSSLELGDSALYFCASSFGTSGGVTGETQYFGPGTRLLVL.

This clonotype appeared a few times. The chain couples TRBV15 to TRBJ2-3; TRBD2 agrees at 8 bases. The V gene end was trimmed by 3 bases and the J gene end by 3 bases; junction bases not matched to a gene: 14. CDR3 length: 18 residues. Per germline, CDR1 LNHNV and CDR2 YYDKDF (reference sequence). The CDR3 region is CATSSVPGREGLTDTQYF. The CDR3, as DNA: TGTGCCACCAGCAGCGTCCCCGGTCGGGAGGGCCTTACAGATACGCAGTATTTT.

This clonotype was counted only a few times. The V and J genes are TRBV20-1 and TRBJ2-7; TRBD2 matches at 10 bases. The CDR3 has 12 amino acids. Per the germline V gene, CDR1 is DFQATT and CDR2 is SNEGSKA (reference sequence). Trimming took 3 bases from V and 6 from J; bases not matched to a gene: 2. The CDR3 region has the DNA TGCAGTGCTAGGCTAGCGGGGGTCGAGCAGTACTTC. Translated: CSARLAGVEQYF.

Many counts were recorded for this clonotype. The rearrangement joins TRBV20-1 to TRBJ1-5; no clear D gene. This CDR3 is 12 amino acids long. Trimming stripped 1 base from V and 4 bases from J, with 5 bases between. Looked up from germline, CDR1 is DFQATT and CDR2 is SNEGSKA (reference sequence). The CDR3 DNA follows: TGCAGTGCTAGAGCAGAGAATCAGCCCCAGCATTTT. It translates to CSARAENQPQHF.

This clonotype was counted ten times or more. This chain connects TRBV29-1 to TRBJ2-1, with a tentative D call TRBD2 (6 bases). V lost 2 bases to trimming and J lost 4 bases, with 9 bases between them. Per germline, CDR1 SQVTM and CDR2 ANQGSEA. The CDR3 is 13 amino acids. CDR3 DNA: TGCAGCGTTGAACCGACTAGTTACAATGAGCAGTTCTTC. It is translated as CSVEPTSYNEQFF.

This clonotype was recorded at least ten times. The genes are TRBV11-1 and TRBJ2-1; D may be TRBD1 or TRBD2 (6 bases each). The germline V gene has CDR1 SGHAT and CDR2 FQDESV (reference sequence). This CDR3 is built from 18 residues. With 8 bases removed from V and 9 bases from J, the gap between germline ends came to 32 bases. The CDR3 DNA reads as TGTGCCAGCTCCGCGTCGGGCGGGACATACGGGGCATCGGGTGAGCAGTTCTTC. This encodes CASSASGGTYGASGEQFF.

This clonotype showed up just once. The chain combines TRBV6-2 or TRBV6-3 with TRBJ1-1; D perhaps matches TRBD1 (5 bases). The CDR3 runs to 17 residues. V was pared by 4 bases and J by 6 bases, with 24 bases between. CDR1 and CDR2 (germline): MNHEY, SVGEGT. CDR3 nucleotide sequence: TGTGCCAGCAGTTCCCAAAGGGGTAATCCCCGACGTCCTGAAGCTTTCTTT. Translation: CASSSQRGNPRRPEAFF.